The 19 T cell receptor beta chains given below trace back to one sample, sequenced in a study of shared clonotypes between healthy human individuals. Repertoires were generated with immunoSEQ multiplex PCR, while TCRdb's copy carries only in-frame clones and drops some. The table has 1.5 million to 2.5 million clones, about 95% seen once. The naive CD8 population came from CD45RO-negative cells selected for CCR7, without terminally differentiated effector memory CD45RA+ cells. The sample taken for sequencing was naive CD8+ T cells sorted from blood. These receptors were obtained from a man aged 18 to 29 in good health.

Concerning this clone: The junction does not match germline at one end; this may be a read error. The chain joins TRBV10-1 to TRBJ2-7; D might be TRBD1 (5 bases). The CDR3 runs to 14 residues. CDR1 and CDR2 (germline): WNHNN, SYGVQD (reference sequence). CDR3 amino acids: CASLGAPRSCEQYF. CDR3 DNA sequence: TGCGCCAGCCTAGGGGCTCCCCGGTCCTGCGAGCAGTACTTC.

The chain joins TRBV5-8 to TRBJ2-1; TRBD1 or TRBD2 may be the D gene (6 bases each). The ends were cut back, 1 base at V and 6 bases at J, with 14 bases in the middle. CDR1 SGHTS and CDR2 YDEGEE come from the germline V gene. The CDR3 loop spans 15 amino acids. The CDR3 protein is CASSLRGVGVNEQFF. In DNA form, the CDR3 reads TGTGCCAGCAGCTTGAGGGGGGTGGGAGTCAATGAGCAGTTCTTC. Full variable domain (missing parts from reference TRBV5-8 and TRBJ2-1): EAGVTQSPTHLIKTRGQQATLRCSPISGHTSVYWYQQALGLGLQFLLWYDEGEERNRGNFPPRFSGRQFPNYSSELNVNALELEDSALYLCASSLRGVGVNEQFFGPGTRLTVL.

The chain employs TRBV27 and TRBJ2-7; 10 nucleotides agree with TRBD2. There are 17 residues in the CDR3. CDR1 and CDR2 (germline): MNHEY, SMNVEV (reference sequence). The ends lost 2 bases at V and 2 bases at J; junction bases unmatched: 9. In DNA, the CDR3 is TGTGCCAGCAGTTTACCGCATCCTAGCGGGGGCCCCTACGAGCAGTACTTC. It yields the protein CASSLPHPSGGPYEQYF.

This clone has just one count. The rearrangement joins TRBV10-3 to TRBJ1-6; no reliable D call. Trimming cost V 2 bases and J 5 bases, with 7 bases left between them. The CDR3 spans 14 residues. Germline V gene data show CDR1 as ENHRY and CDR2 as SYGVKD. CDR3 DNA sequence: TGTGCCATCAGTGAGCCACAGCATAATTCACCCCTCCACTTT. Its translation: CAISEPQHNSPLHF.

V is TRBV2 and J is TRBJ2-6; tentative D call: TRBD1 (5 bases). V was cut by 6 bases and J by 2 bases, with 14 bases left in between. Germline lookup yields CDR1 SNHLY and CDR2 FYNNEI. The CDR3 length is 16 residues. The CDR3 DNA reads TGTGCCAGCAGGCCCAATCCAGGGACTGGGGCCAACGTCCTGACTTTC. Translation gives CASRPNPGTGANVLTF. Using reference TRBV2 and TRBJ2-6 for the parts outside the CDR3, the full variable domain is EPEVTQTPSHQVTQMGQEVILRCVPISNHLYFYWYRQILGQKVEFLVSFYNNEISEKSEIFDDQFSVERPDGSNFTLKIRSTKLEDSAMYFCASRPNPGTGANVLTFGAGSRLTVL.

The rearrangement uses TRBV9 and TRBJ2-7; D might be TRBD1 or TRBD2, each matching 5 bases. Germline CDR1 is SGDLS and CDR2 is YYNGEE. Trimming removed 4 bases from V and 2 bases from J, with 13 bases in between. This CDR3 has 14 amino acids. The CDR3 DNA is TGTGCCAGCAGCTCCCAAGGGGAGACCTACGAGCAGTACTTC. Amino acids: CASSSQGETYEQYF.

The chain employs TRBV7-9 and TRBJ2-5; possible D gene TRBD2, 6 bases. Trimming removed 5 bases from V and 6 bases from J, with 19 bases in between. The CDR3 spans 15 residues. In germline, CDR1 is SEHNR, CDR2 FQNEAQ (reference sequence). The CDR3 protein is CASSGITGEEKTQYF. In nucleotides, the CDR3 is TGTGCCAGCAGCGGTATCACGGGAGAGGAAAAGACCCAGTACTTC.

Of note for this clone: In the same sample, other DNA sequences code for this CDR3. The chain couples TRBV5-6 to TRBJ2-5, with 7 bases identical to TRBD2. Per the germline V gene, CDR1 is SGHDT and CDR2 is YYEEEE. With 0 bases clipped from V and 1 base from J, the junction kept 0 bases outside the gene matches. The CDR3 contains 14 residues. The CDR3 DNA sequence: TGTGCCAGCAGCTTGGCGGGGGGCCAAGAGACCCAGTACTTC. It translates to CASSLAGGQETQYF.

This chain links TRBV19 with TRBJ2-7; D might be TRBD1 (6 bases). The V and J ends lost 6 bases and 2 bases respectively, with 14 bases between them. Germline CDR1 reads LNHDA; CDR2 reads SQIVND (reference sequence). The CDR3 runs to 14 residues. This CDR3 is CASSQDSIPYEQYF. CDR3 bases: TGTGCCAGTAGCCAGGACAGCATCCCCTACGAGCAGTACTTC.

V usage is TRBV6-6 and J usage is TRBJ2-7; D call uncertain. CDR1 is MNHNY and CDR2 is SVGAGI in the germline V gene (reference sequence). The V end lost 0 bases, the J end lost 5 bases, and 5 bases lay between the germline ends. The CDR3 runs to 12 residues. In DNA form, the CDR3 reads TGTGCCAGCAGTTACTCGAATAACGAGCAGTACTTC. This sequence encodes CASSYSNNEQYF.

This clone has just one count. J is TRBJ2-7 and V is TRBV27, with 14 bases identical to TRBD2. V was pared by 4 bases and J by 6 bases, with 8 bases of the junction left unmatched. The CDR3 loop spans 16 amino acids. Germline V gene lookup returns CDR1 MNHEY and CDR2 SMNVEV (reference sequence). The chain's CDR3 is CASSSGTSGSRVEQYF. CDR3 DNA: TGTGCCAGCAGTTCCGGGACTAGCGGGAGCAGAGTCGAGCAGTACTTC.

The chain has TRBV9 and TRBJ2-2; D gene ambiguous. The V end was cut by 2 bases, the J end by 5 bases, with 10 bases between. Germline values: CDR1 SGDLS, CDR2 YYNGEE. This CDR3 has 14 residues. The CDR3 here is CASSVGVSTGELFF. CDR3 in DNA: TGTGCCAGCAGCGTCGGTGTTTCAACCGGGGAGCTGTTTTTT.

J is TRBJ2-7 and V is TRBV28, with D tentatively TRBD2 (6 bases). Germline CDR1 is MDHEN and CDR2 is SYDVKM. The CDR3 runs 13 residues. V lost 7 bases, J lost 2 bases, and 12 bases lay in between. This chain's CDR3 is CASTPGRTYEQYF. The DNA of the CDR3 is TGTGCCAGCACTCCAGGGAGGACCTACGAGCAGTACTTC.

This rearrangement joins TRBV27 to TRBJ2-1; no firm D call. The CDR3 extends over 13 amino acids. Trimming took 0 bases from V and 6 from J, leaving 6 bases between them. Looked up from germline, CDR1 is MNHEY and CDR2 is SMNVEV (reference sequence). In DNA form, the CDR3 reads TGTGCCAGCAGTTTATCCAGCTCCAATGAGCAGTTCTTC. Amino acid sequence: CASSLSSSNEQFF.

Worth noting for this clone: Other nucleotide sequences from this sample produce the same CDR3. The chain employs TRBV7-2 and TRBJ2-7, with D unresolved. V was clipped by 3 bases and J by 0 bases, with 6 bases between them. This CDR3 has 13 amino acids. Germline-derived CDR1 and CDR2 are SGHTA and FQGNSA. The CDR3: CASSLTASYEQYF. Here the CDR3 DNA reads TGTGCCAGCAGCTTGACGGCCTCCTACGAGCAGTACTTC.

CDR3 sequence (DNA): TGTGCCAGCAGCGGTTTTTCCGCGATCGGCTTGGACGAGCAGTACTTC. It specifies CASSGFSAIGLDEQYF. The V gene is TRBV9, the J gene TRBJ2-7; D is undetermined. Germline values: CDR1 SGDLS, CDR2 YYNGEE. V was pared by 3 bases and J by 5 bases, with 21 bases between. This CDR3 region has 16 residues.

The chain couples TRBV9 to TRBJ1-1; possible D gene TRBD1, 6 bases. Deletions cut 3 bases from V and 8 bases from J, with 14 bases between. This CDR3 has 13 amino acids. Looked up from germline, CDR1 is SGDLS and CDR2 is YYNGEE. The DNA of the CDR3 is TGTGCCAGCAGCGCCCTAACGGGACAAGAAGCTTTCTTT. Translation gives CASSALTGQEAFF. The full variable domain, its missing parts supplied by reference TRBV9 and TRBJ1-1, is DSGVTQTPKHLITATGQRVTLRCSPRSGDLSVYWYQQSLDQGLQFLIQYYNGEERAKGNILERFSAQQFPDLHSELNLSSLELGDSALYFCASSALTGQEAFFGQGTRLTVV.

V and J are TRBV13 and TRBJ2-4; D is unresolved. In germline, CDR1 is PRHDT, CDR2 FYEKMQ (reference sequence). The V end lost 6 bases, the J end lost 4 bases, and 13 bases lay between the germline ends. The CDR3 is 14 residues long. CDR3 sequence (DNA): TGTGCCAGCAGTAACGAAGCGAATAAAAACATTCAGTACTTC. Protein product: CASSNEANKNIQYF.

This clone is a singleton in its sample. Additional DNA sequences in this sample encode the identical CDR3. The chain has TRBV7-2 and TRBJ2-5; perhaps TRBD1 as D (6 bases). CDR3 length: 13 residues. V lost 3 bases and J lost 3, with 8 bases in between. CDR1 and CDR2 (germline): SGHTA, FQGNSA. CDR3 loop: CASSLDSEETQYF. The CDR3 DNA reads as TGTGCCAGCAGCTTGGACAGTGAAGAGACCCAGTACTTC. The whole variable domain, filled in from reference TRBV7-2 and TRBJ2-5, reads GAGVSQSPSNKVTEKGKDVELRCDPISGHTALYWYRQSLGQGLEFLIYFQGNSAPDKSGLPSDRFSAERTGGSVSTLTIQRTQQEDSAVYLCASSLDSEETQYFGPGTRLLVL.